The rows below give T cell receptor beta chains drawn from one sample of a study of early T cells in non-severe SARS-CoV-2 infection. MiXCR was run by TCRdb on the 5' RACE reads, yielding one entry per CDR3 protein. The data contain tens of thousands of distinct CDR3 sequences, over 10% of them singletons. Sequencing used whole blood, obtained at baseline. Every receptor here comes from an adult who was a healthcare worker with PCR-confirmed SARS-CoV-2 infection or an uninfected control (not recorded which). Both conserved end residues are part of each CDR3. The D gene is left open where the match is weak. A clone size is listed for some rows: how often the clone was seen (once, few, many), or a class if it is expanded.

CDR3aa: CSVANRLGNPEQFF
CDR3nt: TGCAGCGTAGCAAACCGACTGGGAAATCCTGAGCAGTTCTTC
j_gene: TRBJ2-1
d_gene: -
abundance: many
v_gene: TRBV29-1

CDR3aa: CASSPFDGGHTGELFF
CDR3nt: TGTGCCAGCAGCCCCTTCGATGGCGGTCACACCGGGGAGCTGTTTTTT
j_gene: TRBJ2-2
d_gene: -
abundance: -
v_gene: TRBV6-5

CDR3aa: CASSPRGDTQYF
CDR3nt: TGCGCCAGCAGCCCCAGGGGTGATACGCAGTATTTT
j_gene: TRBJ2-3
d_gene: -
abundance: many
v_gene: TRBV5-1

CDR3aa: CSVEWYADSEQFF
CDR3nt: TGCAGCGTTGAATGGTATGCCGACAGTGAGCAGTTCTTC
j_gene: TRBJ2-1
d_gene: -
abundance: many
v_gene: TRBV29-1

CDR3aa: CASSDSGRKAFF
CDR3nt: TGTGCCAGCAGCGACAGCGGCCGGAAAGCTTTCTTT
j_gene: TRBJ1-1
d_gene: -
abundance: many
v_gene: TRBV7-9

CDR3aa: CASRNPTVLSEQPQHF
CDR3nt: TGTGCCAGCAGAAACCCAACAGTGCTTAGCGAGCAGCCCCAGCATTTT
j_gene: TRBJ1-5
d_gene: -
abundance: -
v_gene: TRBV6-2/TRBV6-3

CDR3aa: CASSQDLVGGKTQYF
CDR3nt: TGTGCCAGCAGCCAAGATCTCGTGGGAGGCAAGACCCAGTACTTC
j_gene: TRBJ2-5
d_gene: -
abundance: -
v_gene: TRBV4-2

CDR3aa: CASSLKLQGPYEQYF
CDR3nt: TGTGCCAGCAGCTTAAAATTACAGGGTCCCTACGAGCAGTACTTC
j_gene: TRBJ2-7
d_gene: -
abundance: many
v_gene: TRBV7-2

CDR3aa: CAWSRGWTGSTGELFF
CDR3nt: TGTGCCTGGAGCAGAGGATGGACAGGGAGCACCGGGGAGCTGTTTTTT
j_gene: TRBJ2-2
d_gene: TRBD1
abundance: -
v_gene: TRBV30

CDR3aa: CASSLSSGVLADTQYF
CDR3nt: TGTGCCAGCAGCTTATCTTCGGGAGTGTTGGCAGATACGCAGTATTTT
j_gene: TRBJ2-3
d_gene: -
abundance: -
v_gene: TRBV7-8

CDR3aa: CASSPGTGVGTDTQYF
CDR3nt: TGCGCCAGCAGCCCCGGGACAGGGGTAGGGACAGATACGCAGTATTTT
j_gene: TRBJ2-3
d_gene: TRBD1
abundance: -
v_gene: TRBV5-1

CDR3aa: CASSLVRDRGLAGANVLTF
CDR3nt: TGTGCCAGCAGCTTAGTTCGGGACAGGGGGCTCGCTGGGGCCAACGTCCTGACTTTC
j_gene: TRBJ2-6
d_gene: TRBD1
abundance: many
v_gene: TRBV7-2

CDR3aa: CASSPLHVAETQYF
CDR3nt: TGTGCCAGCAGCCCCCTTCACGTCGCGGAGACCCAGTACTTC
j_gene: TRBJ2-5
d_gene: -
abundance: few
v_gene: TRBV11-1

CDR3aa: CATSSSQRGGRSYNEQFF
CDR3nt: TGTGCCACCAGCTCCAGCCAGCGGGGGGGCCGCTCCTACAATGAGCAGTTCTTC
j_gene: TRBJ2-1
d_gene: TRBD2
abundance: -
v_gene: TRBV15

CDR3aa: CASSFPGGLRNSPLHF
CDR3nt: TGTGCCAGCAGCTTTCCAGGGGGCCTGCGGAATTCACCCCTCCACTTT
j_gene: TRBJ1-6
d_gene: TRBD1
abundance: -
v_gene: TRBV11-2

CDR3aa: CASSLEGQANEKLFF
CDR3nt: TGCGCCAGCAGCTTGGAGGGACAGGCAAATGAAAAACTGTTTTTT
j_gene: TRBJ1-4
d_gene: TRBD1
abundance: -
v_gene: TRBV5-1